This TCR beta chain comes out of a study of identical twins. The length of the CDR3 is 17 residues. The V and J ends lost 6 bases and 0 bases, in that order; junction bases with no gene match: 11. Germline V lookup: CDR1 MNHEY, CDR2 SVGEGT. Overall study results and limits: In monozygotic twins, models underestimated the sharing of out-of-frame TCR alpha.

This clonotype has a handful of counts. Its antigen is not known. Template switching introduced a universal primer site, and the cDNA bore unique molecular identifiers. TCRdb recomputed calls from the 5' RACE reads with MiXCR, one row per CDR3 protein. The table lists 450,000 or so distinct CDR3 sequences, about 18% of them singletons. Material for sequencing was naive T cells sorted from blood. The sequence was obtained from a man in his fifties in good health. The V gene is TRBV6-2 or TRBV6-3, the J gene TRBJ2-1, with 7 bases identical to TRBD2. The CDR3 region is CASRQGRATLSYNEQFF. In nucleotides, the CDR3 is TGTGCCAGCAGGCAAGGGAGGGCCACACTCTCCTACAATGAGCAGTTCTTC.